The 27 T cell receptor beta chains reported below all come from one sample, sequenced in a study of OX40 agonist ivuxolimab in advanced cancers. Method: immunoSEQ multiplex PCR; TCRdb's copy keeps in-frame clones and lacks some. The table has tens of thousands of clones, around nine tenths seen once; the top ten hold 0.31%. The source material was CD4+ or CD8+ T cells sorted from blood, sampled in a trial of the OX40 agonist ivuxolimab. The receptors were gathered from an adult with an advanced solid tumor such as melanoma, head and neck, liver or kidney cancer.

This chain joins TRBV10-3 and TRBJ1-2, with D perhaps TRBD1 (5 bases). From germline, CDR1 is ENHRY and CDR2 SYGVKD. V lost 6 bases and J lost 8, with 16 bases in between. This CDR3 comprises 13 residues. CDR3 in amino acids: CAIRGPLEGGYTF. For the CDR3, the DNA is TGTGCCATCAGGGGGCCCTTGGAAGGAGGCTACACCTTC.

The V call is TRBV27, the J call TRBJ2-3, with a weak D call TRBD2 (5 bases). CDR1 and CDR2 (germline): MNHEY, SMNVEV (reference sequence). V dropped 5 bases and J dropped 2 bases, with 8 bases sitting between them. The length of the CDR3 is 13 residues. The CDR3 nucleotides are TGTGCCAGCAGTGGACTCTTCACAGATACGCAGTATTTT. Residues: CASSGLFTDTQYF.

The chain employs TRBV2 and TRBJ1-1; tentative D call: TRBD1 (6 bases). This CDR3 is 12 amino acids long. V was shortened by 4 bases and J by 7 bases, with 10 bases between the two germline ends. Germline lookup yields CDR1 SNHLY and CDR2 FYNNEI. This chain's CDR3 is CASSADRIEAFF. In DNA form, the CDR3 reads TGTGCCAGCAGTGCAGACAGGATTGAAGCTTTCTTT. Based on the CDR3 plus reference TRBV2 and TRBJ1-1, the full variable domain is EPEVTQTPSHQVTQMGQEVILRCVPISNHLYFYWYRQILGQKVEFLVSFYNNEISEKSEIFDDQFSVERPDGSNFTLKIRSTKLEDSAMYFCASSADRIEAFFGQGTRLTVV.

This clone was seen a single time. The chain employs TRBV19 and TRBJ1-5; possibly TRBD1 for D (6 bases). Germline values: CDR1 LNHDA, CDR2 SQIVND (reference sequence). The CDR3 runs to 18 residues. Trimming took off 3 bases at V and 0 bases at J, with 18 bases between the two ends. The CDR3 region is CASSIDGVGTYSNQPQHF. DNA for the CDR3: TGTGCCAGTAGTATCGACGGAGTCGGGACATATAGCAATCAGCCCCAGCATTTT. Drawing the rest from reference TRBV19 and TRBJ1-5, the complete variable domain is DGGITQSPKYLFRKEGQNVTLSCEQNLNHDAMYWYRQDPGQGLRLIYYSQIVNDFQKGDIAEGYSVSREKKESFPLTVTSAQKNPTAFYLCASSIDGVGTYSNQPQHFGDGTRLSIL.

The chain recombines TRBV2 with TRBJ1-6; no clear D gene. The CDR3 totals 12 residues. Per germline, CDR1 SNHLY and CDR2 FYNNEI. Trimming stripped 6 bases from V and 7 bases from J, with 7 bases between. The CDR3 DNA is TGTGCCAGCAGCCAAGAAAATTCACCCCTCCACTTT. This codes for CASSQENSPLHF.

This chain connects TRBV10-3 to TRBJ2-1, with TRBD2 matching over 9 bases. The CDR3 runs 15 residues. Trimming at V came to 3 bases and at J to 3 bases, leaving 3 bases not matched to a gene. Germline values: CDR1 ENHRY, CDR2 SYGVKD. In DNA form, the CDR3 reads TGTGCCATCAGTGAAGGAGCGGGGGGCTACAATGAGCAGTTCTTC. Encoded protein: CAISEGAGGYNEQFF.

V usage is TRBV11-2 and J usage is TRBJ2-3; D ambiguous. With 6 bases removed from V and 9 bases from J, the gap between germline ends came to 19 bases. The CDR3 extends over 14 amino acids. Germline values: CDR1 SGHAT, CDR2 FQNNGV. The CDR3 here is CASRQASTLGTQYF. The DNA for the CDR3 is TGTGCCAGCAGGCAAGCCTCGACTCTGGGGACGCAGTATTTT.

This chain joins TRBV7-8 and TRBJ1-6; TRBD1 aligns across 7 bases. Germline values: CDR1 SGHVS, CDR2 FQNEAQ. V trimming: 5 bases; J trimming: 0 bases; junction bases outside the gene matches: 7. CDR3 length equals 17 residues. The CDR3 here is CASSPRGTGSYNSPLHF. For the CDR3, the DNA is TGTGCCAGCAGCCCCAGGGGGACTGGCTCCTATAATTCACCCCTCCACTTT.

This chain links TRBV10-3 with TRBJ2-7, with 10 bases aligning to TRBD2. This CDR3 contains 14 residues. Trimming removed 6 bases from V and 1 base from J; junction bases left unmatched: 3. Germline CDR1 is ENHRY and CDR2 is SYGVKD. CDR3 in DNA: TGTGCCATCAGAGGACTAGCGGAGTCCTACGAGCAGTACTTC. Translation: CAIRGLAESYEQYF.

The CDR3: CARPFRDRSYEQYF. The CDR3 nucleotides read TGTGCCAGACCCTTCCGGGACCGGTCCTACGAGCAGTACTTC. V and J are TRBV7-9 and TRBJ2-7; D tentatively reads TRBD1 or TRBD2 (5 bases each). CDR1 and CDR2 from the germline V gene are SEHNR and FQNEAQ (reference sequence). The V end lost 9 bases, the J end lost 1 base, and 16 bases lay between the germline ends. CDR3 length: 14 residues.

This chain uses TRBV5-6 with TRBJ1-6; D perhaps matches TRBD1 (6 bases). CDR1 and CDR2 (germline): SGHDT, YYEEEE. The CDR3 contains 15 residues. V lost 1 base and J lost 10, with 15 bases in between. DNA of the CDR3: TGTGCCAGCAGCTTGATTGTACAGGGAAGGTCACCCCTCCACTTT. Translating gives CASSLIVQGRSPLHF.

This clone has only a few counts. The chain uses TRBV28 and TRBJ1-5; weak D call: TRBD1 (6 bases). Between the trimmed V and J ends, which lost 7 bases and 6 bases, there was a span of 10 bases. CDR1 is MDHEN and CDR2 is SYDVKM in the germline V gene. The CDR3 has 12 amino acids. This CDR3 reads CASTGGAQPQHF. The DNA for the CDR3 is TGTGCCAGCACGGGGGGCGCTCAGCCCCAGCATTTT. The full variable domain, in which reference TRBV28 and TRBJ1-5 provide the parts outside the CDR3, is DVKVTQSSRYLVKRTGEKVFLECVQDMDHENMFWYRQDPGLGLRLIYFSYDVKMKEKGDIPEGYSVSREKKERFSLILESASTNQTSMYLCASTGGAQPQHFGDGTRLSIL.

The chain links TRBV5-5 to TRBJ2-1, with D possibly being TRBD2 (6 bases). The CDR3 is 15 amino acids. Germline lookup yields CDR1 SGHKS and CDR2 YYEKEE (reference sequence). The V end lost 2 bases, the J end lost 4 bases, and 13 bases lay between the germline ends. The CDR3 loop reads CASSLVAGPYNEQFF. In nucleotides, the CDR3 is TGTGCCAGCAGCTTAGTTGCGGGGCCTTACAATGAGCAGTTCTTC.

CDR3 DNA sequence: TGTGCCAGAAGCTTGTCTCCGGAGGGGAATGAGCAGTTCTTC. It encodes CARSLSPEGNEQFF. The genes are TRBV5-3 and TRBJ2-1; possibly TRBD2 for D (6 bases). TRBV5-3 is identified as an open reading frame with a role that is uncertain. The CDR3 is 14 amino acids. V was shortened by 1 base and J by 7 bases, with 12 bases between the two germline ends.

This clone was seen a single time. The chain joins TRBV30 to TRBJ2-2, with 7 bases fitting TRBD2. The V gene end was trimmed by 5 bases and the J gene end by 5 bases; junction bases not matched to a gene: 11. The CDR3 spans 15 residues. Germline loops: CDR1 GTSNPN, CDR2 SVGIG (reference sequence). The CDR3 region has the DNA TGTGCCTGGCATACGGGACTCGGGGGGACCGGGGAGCTGTTTTTT. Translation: CAWHTGLGGTGELFF.

CDR3 bases: TGTGCCAGCAGTTACGTTTCGAGCTCCTACAATGAGCAGTTCTTC. Its translation is CASSYVSSSYNEQFF. J is TRBJ2-1 and V is TRBV6-5; unclear D gene. Between the trimmed V and J ends, which lost 2 bases and 0 bases, there was a span of 8 bases. The CDR3 is made up of 15 amino acids. Germline assignment: CDR1 MNHEY and CDR2 SVGAGI.

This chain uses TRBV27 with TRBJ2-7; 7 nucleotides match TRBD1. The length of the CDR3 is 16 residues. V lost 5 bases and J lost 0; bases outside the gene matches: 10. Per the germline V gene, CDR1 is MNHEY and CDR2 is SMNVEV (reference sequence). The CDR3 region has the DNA TGTGCCAGCAGTCTGGATATGGGACAGAGCTCCTACGAGCAGTACTTC. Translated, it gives CASSLDMGQSSYEQYF.

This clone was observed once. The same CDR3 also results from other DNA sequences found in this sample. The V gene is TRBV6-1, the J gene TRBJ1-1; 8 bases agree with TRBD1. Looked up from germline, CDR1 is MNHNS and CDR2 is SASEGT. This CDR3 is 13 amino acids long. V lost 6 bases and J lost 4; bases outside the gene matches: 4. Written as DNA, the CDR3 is TGTGCCAGCAGGGACAGGGCGTTCACTGAAGCTTTCTTT. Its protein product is CASRDRAFTEAFF.

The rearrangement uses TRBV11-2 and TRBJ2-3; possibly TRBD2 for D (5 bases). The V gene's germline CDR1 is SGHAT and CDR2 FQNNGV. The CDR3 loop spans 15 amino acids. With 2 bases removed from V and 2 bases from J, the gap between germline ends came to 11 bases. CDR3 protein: CASSLTRVFTDTQYF. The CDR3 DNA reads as TGTGCCAGCAGCTTAACTAGGGTCTTCACAGATACGCAGTATTTT.

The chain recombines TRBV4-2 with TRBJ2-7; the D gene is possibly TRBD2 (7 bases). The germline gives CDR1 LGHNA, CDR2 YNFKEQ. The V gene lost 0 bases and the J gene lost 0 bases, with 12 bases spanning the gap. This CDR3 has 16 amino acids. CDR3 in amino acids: CASSQEVGGASYEQYF. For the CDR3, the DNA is TGTGCCAGCAGCCAAGAAGTAGGGGGGGCCTCCTACGAGCAGTACTTC.

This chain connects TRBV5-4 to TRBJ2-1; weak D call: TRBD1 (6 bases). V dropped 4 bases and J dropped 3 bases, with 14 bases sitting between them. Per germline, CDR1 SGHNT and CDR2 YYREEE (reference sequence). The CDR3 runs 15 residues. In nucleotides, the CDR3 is TGTGCCAGCAGCCCACCAGGGGCGGGCTACAATGAGCAGTTCTTC. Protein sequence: CASSPPGAGYNEQFF.

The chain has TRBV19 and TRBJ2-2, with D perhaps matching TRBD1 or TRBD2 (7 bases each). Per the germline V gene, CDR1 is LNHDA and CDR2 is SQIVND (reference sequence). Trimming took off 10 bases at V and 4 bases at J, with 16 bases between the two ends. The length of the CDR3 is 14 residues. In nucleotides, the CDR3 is TGTGCCACACGCCCAGGGGGGGCCACCGGGGAGCTGTTTTTT. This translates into CATRPGGATGELFF.

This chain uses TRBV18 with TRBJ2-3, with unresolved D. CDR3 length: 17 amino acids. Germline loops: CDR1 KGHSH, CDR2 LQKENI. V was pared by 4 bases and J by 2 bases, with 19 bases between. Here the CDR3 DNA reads TGTGCCAGCTCACAAATGGGTCGGTCGTCCGTCACAGATACGCAGTATTTT. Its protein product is CASSQMGRSSVTDTQYF.

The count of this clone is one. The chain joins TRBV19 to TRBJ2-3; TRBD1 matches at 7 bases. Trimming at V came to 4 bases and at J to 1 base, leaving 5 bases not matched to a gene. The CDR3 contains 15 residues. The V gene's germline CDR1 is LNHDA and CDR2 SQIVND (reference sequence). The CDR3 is CASSNRQGGTDTQYF. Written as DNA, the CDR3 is TGTGCCAGTAGTAATAGACAGGGAGGCACAGATACGCAGTATTTT.

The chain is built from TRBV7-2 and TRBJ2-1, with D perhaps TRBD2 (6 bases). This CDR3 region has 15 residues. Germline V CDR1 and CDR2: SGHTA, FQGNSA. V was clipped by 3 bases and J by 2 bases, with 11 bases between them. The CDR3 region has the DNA TGTGCCAGCAGCTTGACTAGTGGTCCCTACAATGAGCAGTTCTTC. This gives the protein CASSLTSGPYNEQFF. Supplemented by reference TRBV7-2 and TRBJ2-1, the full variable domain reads GAGVSQSPSNKVTEKGKDVELRCDPISGHTALYWYRQSLGQGLEFLIYFQGNSAPDKSGLPSDRFSAERTGGSVSTLTIQRTQQEDSAVYLCASSLTSGPYNEQFFGPGTRLTVL.

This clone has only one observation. The CDR3 protein is CSVEQAGRHEQYF. CDR3 sequence (DNA): TGCAGCGTTGAACAGGCCGGTCGACACGAGCAGTACTTC. This rearrangement joins TRBV29-1 to TRBJ2-7, with D hard to call. The germline CDR1 and CDR2 sequences are SQVTM and ANQGSEA. Trimming took off 2 bases at V and 5 bases at J, with 13 bases between the two ends. This CDR3 is built from 13 residues.

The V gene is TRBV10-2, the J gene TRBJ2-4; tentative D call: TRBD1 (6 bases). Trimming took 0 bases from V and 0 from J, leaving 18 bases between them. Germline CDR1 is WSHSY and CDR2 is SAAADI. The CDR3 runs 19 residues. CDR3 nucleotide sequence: TGCGCCAGCAGTGAGTCGTTAGGGGGTTGGGAACTAGCCAAAAACATTCAGTACTTC. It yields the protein CASSESLGGWELAKNIQYF.